This TCR beta chain was captured by sequencing in a study of cytomegalovirus exposure and HLA in healthy donors. This clone was counted a single time. Trimming pared 3 bases from V and 7 bases from J, leaving 15 bases between. The germline V gene encodes CDR1 KGHSH and CDR2 LQKENI. The CDR3 consists of 14 residues. From the 120-subject validation cohort, which was separate from the roughly 670-subject first cohort, the donors were drawn. The repertoire was sequenced with immunoSEQ multiplex PCR; TCRdb's copy has only in-frame clones and lacks some. The data contain about 73,000 clones, about 90% of them seen just once; the ten biggest clones take up 3.5% to 4%.

The sequence came from a woman between 18 and 30 years old in good health and CMV-seropositive. The chain carries TRBV18 and TRBJ1-1; a possible D gene is TRBD1 (6 bases). Sequenced input: PBMCs. The CDR3 DNA reads as TGTGCCAGCTCACCCGCCGGGGGGGCGAGTGAAGCTTTCTTT. Its translation: CASSPAGGASEAFF.